This TCR beta chain stems from a study of T cell repertoires in cytomegalovirus infection. Study outcomes and limitations: Dominant in the ex vivo response were TCR beta clonotypes restricted by HLA-C and specific for CMV.

This clonotype was observed at least ten times. What it binds is unknown. This CDR3 has 15 amino acids. Germline CDR1 is DFQATT and CDR2 is SNEGSKA (reference sequence). The V end lost 0 bases, the J end lost 8 bases, and 16 bases lay between the germline ends. MiXCR, run by TCRdb on the reads, gives a single entry per CDR3 protein. The sample includes around 210,000 distinct CDR3 sequences, around 6.6% of them seen just once. The chain employs TRBV20-1 and TRBJ1-4; weak D call: TRBD1 (6 bases). The origin of this receptor is a human donor in good health (CMV status not recorded). Some clones in this sample may be carry-over from other donors' samples. The sample comprised PBMCs. In DNA form, the CDR3 reads TGCAGTGCTAGAGATAGGGGAGGGGGAGGGGAAAAACTGTTTTTT. Protein product: CSARDRGGGGEKLFF.